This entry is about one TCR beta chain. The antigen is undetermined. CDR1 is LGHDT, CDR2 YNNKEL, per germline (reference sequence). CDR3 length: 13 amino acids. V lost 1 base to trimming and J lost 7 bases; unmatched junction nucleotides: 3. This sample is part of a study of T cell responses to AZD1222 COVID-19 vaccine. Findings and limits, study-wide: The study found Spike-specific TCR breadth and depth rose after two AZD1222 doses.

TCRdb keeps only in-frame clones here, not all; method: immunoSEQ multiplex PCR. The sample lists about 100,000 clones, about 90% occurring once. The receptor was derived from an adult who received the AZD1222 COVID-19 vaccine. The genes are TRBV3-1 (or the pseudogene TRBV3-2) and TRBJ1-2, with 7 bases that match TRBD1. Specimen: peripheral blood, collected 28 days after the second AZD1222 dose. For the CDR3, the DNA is TGTGCCAGCAGCCAAGGGGGACAGTCTGGCTACACCTTC. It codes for CASSQGGQSGYTF.